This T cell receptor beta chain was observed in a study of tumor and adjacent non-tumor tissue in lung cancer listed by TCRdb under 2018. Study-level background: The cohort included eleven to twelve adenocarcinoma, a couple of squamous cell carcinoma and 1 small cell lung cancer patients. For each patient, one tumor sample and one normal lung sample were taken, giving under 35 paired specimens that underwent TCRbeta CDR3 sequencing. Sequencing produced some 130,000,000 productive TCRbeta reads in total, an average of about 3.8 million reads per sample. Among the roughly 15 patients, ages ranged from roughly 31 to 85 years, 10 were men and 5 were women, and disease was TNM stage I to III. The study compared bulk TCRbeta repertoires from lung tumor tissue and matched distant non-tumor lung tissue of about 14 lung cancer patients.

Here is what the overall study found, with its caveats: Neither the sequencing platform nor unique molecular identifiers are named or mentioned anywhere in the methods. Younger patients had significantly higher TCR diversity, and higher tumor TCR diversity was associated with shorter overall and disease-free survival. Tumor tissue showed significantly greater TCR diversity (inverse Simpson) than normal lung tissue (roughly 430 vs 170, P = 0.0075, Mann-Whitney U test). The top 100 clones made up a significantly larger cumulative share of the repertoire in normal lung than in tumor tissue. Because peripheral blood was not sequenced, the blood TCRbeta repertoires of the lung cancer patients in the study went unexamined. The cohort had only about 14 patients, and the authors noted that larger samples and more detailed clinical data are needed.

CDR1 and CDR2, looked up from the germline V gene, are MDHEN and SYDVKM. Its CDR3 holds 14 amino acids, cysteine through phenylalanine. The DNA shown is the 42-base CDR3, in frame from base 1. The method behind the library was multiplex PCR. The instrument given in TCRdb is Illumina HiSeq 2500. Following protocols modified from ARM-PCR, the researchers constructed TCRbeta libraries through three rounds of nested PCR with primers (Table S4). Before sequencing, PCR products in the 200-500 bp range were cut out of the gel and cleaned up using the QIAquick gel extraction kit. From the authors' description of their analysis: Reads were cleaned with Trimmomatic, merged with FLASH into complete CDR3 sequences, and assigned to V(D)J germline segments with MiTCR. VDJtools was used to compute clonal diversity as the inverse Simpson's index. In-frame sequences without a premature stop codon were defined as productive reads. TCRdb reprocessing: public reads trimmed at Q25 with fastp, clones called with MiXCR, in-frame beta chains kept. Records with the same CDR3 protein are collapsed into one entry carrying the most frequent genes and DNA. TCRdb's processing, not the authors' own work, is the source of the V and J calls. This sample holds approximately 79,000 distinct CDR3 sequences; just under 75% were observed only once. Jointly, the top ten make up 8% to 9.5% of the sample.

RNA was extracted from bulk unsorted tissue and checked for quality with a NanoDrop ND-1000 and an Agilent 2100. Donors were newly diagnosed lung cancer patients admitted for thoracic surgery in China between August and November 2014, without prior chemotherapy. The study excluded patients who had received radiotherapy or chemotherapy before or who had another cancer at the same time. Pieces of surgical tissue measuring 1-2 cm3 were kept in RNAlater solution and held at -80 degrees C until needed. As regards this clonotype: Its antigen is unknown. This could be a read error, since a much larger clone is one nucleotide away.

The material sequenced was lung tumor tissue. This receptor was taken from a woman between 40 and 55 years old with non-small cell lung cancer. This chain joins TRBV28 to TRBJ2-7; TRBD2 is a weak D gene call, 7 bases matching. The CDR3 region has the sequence CPSSSSWGGREQYF. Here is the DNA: TGTCCCAGCAGTTCCTCCTGGGGGGGCCGAGAGCAGTACTTC.